These 19 T cell receptor beta chains were all obtained from the same sample, sequenced in a study of shared clonotypes between healthy human individuals. TCRdb's table, derived via immunoSEQ multiplex PCR, lists solely in-frame clones and lacks some. The repertoire holds 2.5 million or so clones, with approximately 90% as singletons. Sequencing input: naive CD4+ T cells sorted from blood. Subset meaning: CD45RA+ positively selected. These receptors were taken from a man in his late teens or twenties in good health.

The chain employs TRBV10-3 and TRBJ2-2; 7 bases fit TRBD1. Germline V gives CDR1 ENHRY, CDR2 SYGVKD. This CDR3 is built from 15 residues. The J segment lost 7 bases and the V segment lost 0 bases, leaving 5 bases of the junction unmatched. The CDR3 nucleotides read TGTGCCATCAGTGAGTCCCGGGACAGTTTCGGGGAGCTGTTTTTT. This encodes CAISESRDSFGELFF.

This chain uses TRBV5-5 with TRBJ1-2; D is undetermined. The CDR3 has 12 residues. Looked up from germline, CDR1 is SGHKS and CDR2 is YYEKEE (reference sequence). V was pared by 4 bases and J by 4 bases, with 8 bases between. CDR3 loop: CASSLTFYGYTF. The CDR3 DNA is TGTGCCAGCAGCCTGACATTCTATGGCTACACCTTC.

The chain has TRBV6-1 and TRBJ2-4, with 7 bases matching TRBD1. V shed 4 bases, J shed 1 base, and the junction held 16 bases outside the gene matches. The CDR3 is made up of 19 amino acids. Germline assignment: CDR1 MNHNS and CDR2 SASEGT. The CDR3 spells CASSAEGAGLLGAKNIQYF. CDR3 nucleotide sequence: TGTGCCAGCAGTGCAGAGGGGGCTGGATTGCTCGGTGCCAAAAACATTCAGTACTTC.

Comment on this clone: In the same sample, other DNA sequences code for this CDR3. The rearrangement uses TRBV7-9 and TRBJ2-5, with 7 bases identical to TRBD2. The CDR3 totals 15 residues. V was pared by 2 bases and J by 2 bases, with 5 bases of the junction left unmatched. CDR1 and CDR2 (germline): SEHNR, FQNEAQ (reference sequence). The CDR3 loop is CASSLRLAAQETQYF. As DNA, the CDR3 is TGTGCCAGCAGCTTACGACTAGCCGCTCAAGAGACCCAGTACTTC. Combining the CDR3 with reference TRBV7-9 and TRBJ2-5 gives the whole variable domain DTGVSQNPRHKITKRGQNVTFRCDPISEHNRLYWYRQTLGQGPEFLTYFQNEAQLEKSRLLSDRFSAERPKGSFSTLEIQRTEQGDSAMYLCASSLRLAAQETQYFGPGTRLLVL.

This chain links TRBV10-2 with TRBJ2-7, with D possibly being TRBD2 (6 bases). There are 13 residues in the CDR3. V lost 8 bases and J lost 0, with 11 bases in between. The germline CDR1 and CDR2 sequences are WSHSY and SAAADI. In DNA, the CDR3 is TGCGCCAGCTGGGACTTCGTCTCCTACGAGCAGTACTTC. This gives the protein CASWDFVSYEQYF.

This chain uses TRBV29-1 with TRBJ2-1, with TRBD2 identical over 10 bases. Germline lookup yields CDR1 SQVTM and CDR2 ANQGSEA. CDR3 size: 16 residues. Trimming removed 7 bases from V and 4 bases from J; junction bases left unmatched: 13. The CDR3 bases are TGCAGCGCCACAGGGGGTCTAGCGGGAGTGTACAATGAGCAGTTCTTC. This sequence encodes CSATGGLAGVYNEQFF.

This chain links TRBV30 with TRBJ1-2; 11 bases fit TRBD1. Germline-derived CDR1 and CDR2 are GTSNPN and SVGIG (reference sequence). This CDR3 has 11 residues. V shed 2 bases and J 12 bases; nucleotides not matched to a gene: 2. The CDR3 DNA follows: TGTGCCTGGAGTACGGACAGGGGGCACACCTTC. Its translation: CAWSTDRGHTF. Drawing the rest from reference TRBV30 and TRBJ1-2, the complete variable domain is SQTIHQWPATLVQPVGSPLSLECTVEGTSNPNLYWYRQAAGRGLQLLFYSVGIGQISSEVPQNLSASRPQDRQFILSSKKLLLSDSGFYLCAWSTDRGHTFGSGTRLTVV.

The gene calls are TRBV6-1 and TRBJ1-1; D is perhaps TRBD1 (5 bases). CDR1 MNHNS and CDR2 SASEGT come from the germline V gene. This CDR3 has 12 amino acids. V dropped 6 bases and J dropped 8 bases, with 13 bases sitting between them. The CDR3 sequence: CASSRWGMEAFF. The CDR3 nucleotides read TGTGCCAGCAGCCGGTGGGGGATGGAAGCTTTCTTT.

The chain uses TRBV18 and TRBJ2-1; either TRBD1 or TRBD2 may fit D (5 bases each). Looked up from germline, CDR1 is KGHSH and CDR2 is LQKENI. This CDR3 region has 17 residues. Trimming pared 4 bases from V and 5 bases from J, leaving 21 bases between. Written as DNA, the CDR3 is TGTGCCAGCTCACGCGGTATAAGGGACGTCGTCAACAATGAGCAGTTCTTC. It translates to CASSRGIRDVVNNEQFF.

The chain employs TRBV30 and TRBJ2-5; tentatively, D is TRBD2 (5 bases). The germline V gene encodes CDR1 GTSNPN and CDR2 SVGIG (reference sequence). There are 13 residues in the CDR3. The V gene lost 5 bases and the J gene lost 2 bases, with 12 bases spanning the gap. The CDR3 sequence is CAWGPGIQETQYF. The CDR3 region has the DNA TGTGCCTGGGGCCCCGGGATTCAAGAGACCCAGTACTTC.

The chain uses TRBV2 and TRBJ1-2, with a possible D match to TRBD1 (6 bases). There are 13 residues in the CDR3. Germline V gene data show CDR1 as SNHLY and CDR2 as FYNNEI. The germline V and J ends were trimmed by 8 bases and 2 bases, with 12 bases remaining between them. CDR3 in DNA: TGTGCCAGCGTACAGGGTCCGAACTATGGCTACACCTTC. This translates into CASVQGPNYGYTF.

This chain's CDR3 is CASRPDEGQPQHF. The CDR3 nucleotides are TGTGCCAGCAGGCCAGACGAGGGACAGCCCCAGCATTTT. The rearrangement uses TRBV6-6 and TRBJ1-5; the D is unclear. CDR3 length: 13 residues. Germline CDR1 and CDR2: MNHNY and SVGAGI (reference sequence). Deletions cut 6 bases from V and 7 bases from J, with 13 bases between.

The chain recombines TRBV27 with TRBJ1-6; D ambiguous. V was shortened by 6 bases and J by 7 bases, with 10 bases between the two germline ends. The CDR3 totals 13 residues. CDR1 and CDR2 from the germline V gene are MNHEY and SMNVEV (reference sequence). The CDR3 DNA follows: TGTGCCAGCAGCCGCCTGGGAAATTCACCCCTCCACTTT. Its protein product is CASSRLGNSPLHF.

The chain combines TRBV5-4 with TRBJ2-1; 8 bases map to TRBD2. V dropped 1 base and J dropped 5; count of bases not matched to a gene: 2. The germline V gene encodes CDR1 SGHNT and CDR2 YYREEE (reference sequence). This CDR3 region has 14 residues. The CDR3 DNA reads TGTGCCAGCAGCTTGCGGGGGGGGAACAATGAGCAGTTCTTC. This sequence encodes CASSLRGGNNEQFF.

This clone occurred a few times. Additional DNA sequences in this sample encode the identical CDR3. V is TRBV2 and J is TRBJ1-1; the D is unclear. Germline values: CDR1 SNHLY, CDR2 FYNNEI. CDR3 size: 12 residues. Trimming removed 6 bases at V and 0 bases at J, with 5 bases between. CDR3: CASSGMNTEAFF. The CDR3 DNA reads TGTGCCAGCAGCGGCATGAACACTGAAGCTTTCTTT.

This clone was counted a few times. Other DNA sequences of this sample code for an identical CDR3. The V gene is TRBV11-2, the J gene TRBJ2-5; TRBD2 matches at 12 bases. The CDR3 totals 14 residues. Germline V CDR1 and CDR2: SGHAT, FQNNGV. J was trimmed by 4 bases and V by 4 bases; bases with no gene match: 1. The CDR3 coding sequence is TGTGCCAGCAGCTCGGGACTAGCGGGAGAGACCCAGTACTTC. Translated, it gives CASSSGLAGETQYF. Full variable domain (remainder filled in from reference TRBV11-2 and TRBJ2-5): EAGVAQSPRYKIIEKRQSVAFWCNPISGHATLYWYQQILGQGPKLLIQFQNNGVVDDSQLPKDRFSAERLKGVDSTLKIQPAKLEDSAVYLCASSSGLAGETQYFGPGTRLLVL.

The chain carries TRBV5-1 and TRBJ2-7, with 13 bases identical to TRBD2. This CDR3 has 16 amino acids. CDR1 and CDR2 from the germline V gene are SGHRS and YFSETQ. The V gene end was trimmed by 0 bases and the J gene end by 5 bases; junction bases not matched to a gene: 5. The CDR3, as DNA: TGCGCCAGCAGCTTGGATACTAGCGGGAGGGGAGACGAGCAGTACTTC. Its translation is CASSLDTSGRGDEQYF.

The chain has TRBV6-4 and TRBJ1-5; maybe TRBD1 (5 bases). V was shortened by 2 bases and J by 3 bases, with 8 bases between the two germline ends. From germline, CDR1 is MRHNA and CDR2 SNTAGT. This CDR3 has 14 amino acids. The CDR3 DNA follows: TGTGCCAGCAGTGACCAGGGTTACAATCAGCCCCAGCATTTT. Amino acids: CASSDQGYNQPQHF.

The chain couples TRBV10-1 to TRBJ1-1; 8 bases agree with TRBD1. Trimming cost V 6 bases and J 3 bases; bases outside gene matches: 3. Germline lookup yields CDR1 WNHNN and CDR2 SYGVQD (reference sequence). The CDR3 is 13 residues long. DNA of the CDR3: TGCGCCAGCAGCTCGGACAGGGACACTGAAGCTTTCTTT. It translates to CASSSDRDTEAFF.